These T cell receptor beta chains were read from a single sample in a study of T cells in Graves' hyperthyroidism and ophthalmopathy. TCRdb independently ran MiXCR on the multiplex PCR reads; one entry per CDR3 protein. Of about 640,000 distinct CDR3 sequences detected, around 21% appear once; the ten largest clones hold approximately 30%. Sequenced: blood. The source of these receptors is a man aged 30-40 years with Graves' ophthalmopathy. Both conserved end residues are part of each CDR3. Each record gives: D gene, clone size, J gene, V gene, CDR3 DNA, CDR3 protein. A D gene is named only where the DNA matches it firmly. The size entry is marked missing in some rows and otherwise reads once, few, many or a size class.

D: TRBD1; size: few; J: TRBJ1-5; V: TRBV30; DNA: TGTGCCTGGAGTGCCAAACCCTACAGGGGAGGCAATCAGCCCCAGCATTTT; CDR3: CAWSAKPYRGGNQPQHF
D: TRBD1; size: NA; J: TRBJ2-7; V: TRBV5-1; DNA: TGCGCCAGCAGCTTGACAGGACAGGGCCTCTACGAGCAGTACTTC; CDR3: CASSLTGQGLYEQYF
D: NA; size: NA; J: TRBJ1-2; V: TRBV20-1; DNA: TGCAGTGCGCCGCCGATAAACAGAGCTAACTATGGCTACACCTTC; CDR3: CSAPPINRANYGYTF
D: NA; size: NA; J: TRBJ1-4; V: TRBV30; DNA: TGTGCCTGGACCAACTCCGGTCGGACTGATGAAGAACTGTTTTTT; CDR3: CAWTNSGRTDEELFF
D: NA; size: few; J: TRBJ2-4; V: TRBV18; DNA: TGTGCCAGCTCACCAGAAGCGTACAGGAGTATCATTCAGTACTTC; CDR3: CASSPEAYRSIIQYF
D: NA; size: few; J: TRBJ2-7; V: TRBV7-8; DNA: TGTGCCAGCAGCTTAGAGGTGACATCCTCCTACGAGCAGTACTTC; CDR3: CASSLEVTSSYEQYF
D: NA; size: many; J: TRBJ2-1; V: TRBV11-2; DNA: TGTGCCAGCTACGAAGGGGTAGCGGTGTACAATGAGCAGTTCTTC; CDR3: CASYEGVAVYNEQFF
D: TRBD1; size: NA; J: TRBJ1-2; V: TRBV7-9; DNA: TGTGCCAGCAGCTCTGGGACAGGCCGGTACTATGGCTACACCTTC; CDR3: CASSSGTGRYYGYTF
D: NA; size: few; J: TRBJ2-1; V: TRBV11-2; DNA: TGTGCCAGCAGCTCTATCGGGACTCCTGAGCAGTTCTTC; CDR3: CASSSIGTPEQFF
D: NA; size: NA; J: TRBJ1-2; V: TRBV20-1; DNA: TGCAGTGCTAGTTCAGGGGAGGGGGCTAACTATGGCTACACCTTC; CDR3: CSASSGEGANYGYTF